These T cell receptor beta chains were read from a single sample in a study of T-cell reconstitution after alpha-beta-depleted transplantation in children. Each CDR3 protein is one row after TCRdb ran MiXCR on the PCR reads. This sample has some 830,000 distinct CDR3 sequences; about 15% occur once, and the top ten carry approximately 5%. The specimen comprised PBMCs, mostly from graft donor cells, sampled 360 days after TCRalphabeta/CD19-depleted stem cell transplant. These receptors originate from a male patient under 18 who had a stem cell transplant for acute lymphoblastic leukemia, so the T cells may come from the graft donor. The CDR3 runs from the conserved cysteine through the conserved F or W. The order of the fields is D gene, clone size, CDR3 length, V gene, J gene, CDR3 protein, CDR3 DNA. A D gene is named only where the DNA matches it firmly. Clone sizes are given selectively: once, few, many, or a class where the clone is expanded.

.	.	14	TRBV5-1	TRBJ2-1	CASSYIWTVHEQFF	TGCGCCAGCAGCTATATATGGACAGTCCATGAGCAGTTCTTC
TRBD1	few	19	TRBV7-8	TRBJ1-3	CASSLGGGTAPFSGNTIYF	TGTGCCAGCAGCTTAGGAGGAGGGACAGCTCCTTTCTCTGGAAACACCATATATTTT
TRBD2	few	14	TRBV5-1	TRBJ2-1	CASSVTSGSLATFF	TGCGCCAGCAGCGTGACTAGCGGGAGCCTCGCCACCTTCTTC
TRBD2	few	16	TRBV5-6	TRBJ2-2	CASSFPGLADTGELFF	TGTGCCAGCAGCTTTCCGGGACTAGCGGACACCGGGGAGCTGTTTTTT
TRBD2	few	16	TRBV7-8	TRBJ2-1	CASSSPLAGHYNEQFF	TGTGCCAGCAGCTCACCCCTAGCGGGGCACTACAATGAGCAGTTCTTC
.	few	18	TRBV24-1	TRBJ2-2	CATSDWWYRSANTGELFF	TGTGCCACCAGTGATTGGTGGTACAGAAGCGCGAACACCGGGGAGCTGTTTTTT
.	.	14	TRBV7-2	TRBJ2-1	CASSSPPVHNEQFF	TGTGCCAGCAGCTCACCGCCGGTGCACAATGAGCAGTTCTTC
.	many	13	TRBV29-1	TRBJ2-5	CSVEDWGWETQYF	TGCAGCGTTGAAGATTGGGGGTGGGAGACCCAGTACTTC
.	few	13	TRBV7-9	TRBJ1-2	CASSSQEDYGYTF	TGTGCCAGCAGCTCACAGGAGGACTATGGCTACACCTTC
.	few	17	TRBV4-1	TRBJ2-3	CASSLMGAVLSTDTQYF	TGCGCCAGCAGCCTTATGGGGGCGGTGTTAAGCACAGATACGCAGTATTTT
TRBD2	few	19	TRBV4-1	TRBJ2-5	CASSKLGLAGGPDQETQYF	TGCGCCAGCAGCAAGCTGGGACTAGCGGGAGGCCCCGATCAAGAGACCCAGTACTTC
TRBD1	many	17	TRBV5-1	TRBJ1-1	CASSLVMTGGLNTEAFF	TGCGCCAGCAGCTTGGTGATGACAGGGGGCCTGAACACTGAAGCTTTCTTT
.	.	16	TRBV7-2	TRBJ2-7	CASSLGTRRITYEQYF	TGTGCCAGCAGCTTAGGGACTCGACGTATAACCTACGAGCAGTACTTC
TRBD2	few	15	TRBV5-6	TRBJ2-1	CASRPLAAVYNEQFF	TGTGCCAGCAGACCTCTAGCGGCAGTCTACAATGAGCAGTTCTTC
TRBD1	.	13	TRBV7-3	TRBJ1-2	CASSRQGGGGYTF	TGTGCCAGCAGCCGACAGGGGGGCGGTGGCTACACCTTC
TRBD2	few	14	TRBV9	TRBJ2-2	CASRGLADTGELFF	TGTGCCAGCAGGGGACTAGCTGACACCGGGGAGCTGTTTTTT
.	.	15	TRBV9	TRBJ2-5	CASSVFGGNQETQYF	TGTGCCAGCAGCGTATTCGGTGGGAACCAAGAGACCCAGTACTTC
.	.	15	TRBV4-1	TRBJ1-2	CASSQAQGDFYGYTF	TGCGCCAGCAGCCAAGCACAGGGAGACTTCTATGGCTACACCTTC
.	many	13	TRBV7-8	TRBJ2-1	CASSLVSTMVPFF	TGTGCCAGCAGCTTAGTAAGTACGATGGTCCCGTTCTTC
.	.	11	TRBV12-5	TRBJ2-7	CASGLVHEQYF	TGTGCTAGTGGTTTGGTACACGAGCAGTACTTC
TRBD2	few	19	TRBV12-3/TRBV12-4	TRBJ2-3	CASSSPRLGLADDTDTQYF	TGTGCCAGCAGTTCCCCCCGCCTCGGACTAGCGGACGACACAGATACGCAGTATTTT
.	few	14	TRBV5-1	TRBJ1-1	CASSSGGTDTEAFF	TGCGCCAGCAGCTCCGGGGGTACTGACACTGAAGCTTTCTTT
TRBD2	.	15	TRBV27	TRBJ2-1	CASSQAGGTRNEQFF	TGTGCCAGCAGTCAAGCGGGGGGAACCCGCAATGAGCAGTTCTTC
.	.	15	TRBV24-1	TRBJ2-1	CATSDNTNWIDEQFF	TGTGCCACCAGTGACAACACGAACTGGATCGATGAGCAGTTCTTC
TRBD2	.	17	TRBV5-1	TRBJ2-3	CASSSYWTSGAADTQYF	TGCGCCAGCAGCTCCTACTGGACTAGCGGTGCTGCAGATACGCAGTATTTT
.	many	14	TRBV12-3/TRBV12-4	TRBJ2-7	CASSPPSKVYEQYF	TGTGCCAGCAGTCCCCCCTCTAAGGTCTACGAGCAGTACTTC
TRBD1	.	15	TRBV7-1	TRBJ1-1	CASRAGRGRNTEAFF	TGTGCCAGCAGGGCAGGCAGGGGGCGGAACACTGAAGCTTTCTTT
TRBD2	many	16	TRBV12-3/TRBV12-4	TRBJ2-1	CASSSTSGRAWDEQFF	TGTGCCAGCAGTTCAACGAGCGGGAGGGCCTGGGATGAGCAGTTCTTC
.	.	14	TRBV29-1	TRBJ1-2	CSVDREADLEGYTF	TGCAGCGTTGATAGGGAGGCTGACCTGGAAGGCTACACCTTC
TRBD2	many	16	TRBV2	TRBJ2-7	CASSESVAGGSYEQYF	TGTGCCAGCAGTGAATCGGTGGCGGGAGGGTCCTACGAGCAGTACTTC
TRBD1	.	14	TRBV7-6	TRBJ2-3	CASSSTRGTDTQYF	TGTGCCAGCAGCTCAACCAGGGGGACAGATACGCAGTATTTT